The rows below give T cell receptor beta chains drawn from one sample of a study of CD8+CD57+ T cells in acquired aplastic anemia. MiXCR, applied by TCRdb to the reads, yields one record per CDR3 protein. Among more than 150,000 distinct CDR3 sequences listed, under 55% were seen once. Material for sequencing was sorted CD4+, CD8+, or CD8+CD57+ T cells (not recorded which) from PBMCs. The receptor set was obtained from a human donor in good health. Each CDR3 is given with its conserved first and last residue. A D gene is named only where the DNA matches it firmly. Where a row states a size, it is once, few, many or the class of an expanded clone; other rows omit it.

clone size	V gene	D gene	J gene	CDR3 DNA	CDR3 protein
many	TRBV6-1	.	TRBJ2-7	TGTGCCAGCGAACAGAAGCCCAATAGCAACACAGGGGAGCAGTACTTC	CASEQKPNSNTGEQYF
many	TRBV6-1	TRBD1	TRBJ2-7	TGTGCCAGCAGTGAACAGGGGGCGATAGTCCACGAGCAGTACTTC	CASSEQGAIVHEQYF
many	TRBV5-1	TRBD1	TRBJ1-1	TGCGCCAGCAGCCCCAACCGGGGGACAGACACTGAAGCTTTCTTT	CASSPNRGTDTEAFF
.	TRBV7-6	.	TRBJ1-1	TGTGCCAGCAGCGATGGTCACGGAGCTTTCTTT	CASSDGHGAFF
.	TRBV6-2/TRBV6-3	.	TRBJ2-5	TGTGCCAGCAGTTACCGTCTAGAGGCGGAGACCCAGTACTTC	CASSYRLEAETQYF
few	TRBV6-2/TRBV6-3	TRBD1	TRBJ1-1	TGTGCCAGCAGTCGACAGGGGGGAATAACTGAAGCTTTCTTT	CASSRQGGITEAFF
many	TRBV12-3/TRBV12-4	.	TRBJ2-1	TGTGCCAGCAGACTTTATTACGGGCAGTTCTTC	CASRLYYGQFF
many	TRBV9	.	TRBJ1-3	TGTGCCAGCAGCGCTCGAGCTGAGAGCTCTGGAAACACCATATATTTT	CASSARAESSGNTIYF
few	TRBV6-1	.	TRBJ1-5	TGTGCCAGCAGCCTGATGCTTACAGGGATTGACCGGGGGCCCCAGCATTTT	CASSLMLTGIDRGPQHF
many	TRBV24-1	.	TRBJ2-3	TGTGCCACCAGTGACGGGTTAGCGGTTACTAGCACAGATACACAGTATTTT	CATSDGLAVTSTDTQYF
.	TRBV15	.	TRBJ2-7	TGTGCCACCAGCACCCCCGGGTACTACGAGCAGTACTTC	CATSTPGYYEQYF
.	TRBV28	TRBD1	TRBJ2-6	TGTGCCAGCAGTTGGGACAGGAGAGGCTCTGGGGCCAACGTCCTGACTTTC	CASSWDRRGSGANVLTF
.	TRBV20-1	.	TRBJ1-5	TGCAGTGCTCTACACGGGCTCAATCAGCCCCAGCATTTT	CSALHGLNQPQHF
.	TRBV10-3	TRBD2	TRBJ2-7	TGTGCCATCAGTGAGTCTCAAGCGGGAGGAGGCGAGCAGTACTTC	CAISESQAGGGEQYF
few	TRBV7-9	TRBD2	TRBJ2-5	TGTGCCAGCCGCCTAGCGGGGGTTGAGACCCAGTACTTC	CASRLAGVETQYF
.	TRBV24-1	.	TRBJ2-3	TGTGCCACCAGTGACCCCCCAATAGATACGCAGTATTTT	CATSDPPIDTQYF
few	TRBV5-5	.	TRBJ1-2	TGTGCCAGCAGCGATACAGCTACCTATGGCTACACCTTC	CASSDTATYGYTF
.	TRBV20-1	.	TRBJ2-2	TGCAGTGCTAGAGATCGTCAGGCGAACACCGGGGAGCTGTTTTTT	CSARDRQANTGELFF
.	TRBV18	.	TRBJ1-5	TGTGCCAGCTCACCAGACAGAAACAATCAGCCCCAGCATTTT	CASSPDRNNQPQHF
.	TRBV2	.	TRBJ2-7	TGTGCCAGCAGTGAAATCTGGGGGCTTCCTCAATACGAGCAGTACTTC	CASSEIWGLPQYEQYF
.	TRBV11-2	.	TRBJ2-6	TGTGCCAGCAGCTTGGGGTGGAGCAGGGATATCTCTGGGGCCAACGTCCTGACTTTC	CASSLGWSRDISGANVLTF
many	TRBV6-1	TRBD1	TRBJ1-5	TGTGCCAGCAGTGCAGGACAGGGGGCCTATCAGCCCCAGCATTTT	CASSAGQGAYQPQHF
.	TRBV7-9	.	TRBJ1-4	TGTGCCTGCAGCGTTCGTACAGGAGGTGTGGAAATACTGTTTTTT	CACSVRTGGVEILFF